These T cell receptor beta chains were read from a single sample in a study of CD8+CD57+ T cells in acquired aplastic anemia. TCRdb independently ran MiXCR on the reads; one entry per CDR3 protein. The sample carries some 190,000 distinct CDR3 sequences, roughly 56% recorded once. The sample comprised sorted CD4+, CD8+, or CD8+CD57+ T cells (not recorded which) from PBMCs. Source of these receptors: a human donor in good health, serving as a control. The CDR3 runs from the conserved cysteine through the conserved F or W.

CDR3 length: 17; V gene: TRBV5-6; J gene: TRBJ1-3; CDR3 protein: CASSLGPGGSSGNTIYF
CDR3 length: 15; V gene: TRBV20-1; J gene: TRBJ2-1; CDR3 protein: CSAPPWGGSYNEQFF
CDR3 length: 16; V gene: TRBV19; J gene: TRBJ2-3; CDR3 protein: CASSPGDRASTDTQYF
CDR3 length: 15; V gene: TRBV9; J gene: TRBJ2-2; CDR3 protein: CASSVGIIGTGELFF
CDR3 length: 18; V gene: TRBV15; J gene: TRBJ1-6; CDR3 protein: CATSRGPGRAGSNSPLHF
CDR3 length: 12; V gene: TRBV20-1; J gene: TRBJ1-2; CDR3 protein: CSAGKGGGGYTF
CDR3 length: 15; V gene: TRBV9; J gene: TRBJ2-2; CDR3 protein: CASSVGGWGTGELFF
CDR3 length: 14; V gene: TRBV10-3; J gene: TRBJ2-7; CDR3 protein: CASSRGISSGEQYF
CDR3 length: 14; V gene: TRBV20-1; J gene: TRBJ2-7; CDR3 protein: CSASPTGGFYEQYF
CDR3 length: 11; V gene: TRBV30; J gene: TRBJ1-6; CDR3 protein: CAWSVNSPLHF
CDR3 length: 17; V gene: TRBV10-3; J gene: TRBJ1-1; CDR3 protein: CAISEPADRGDTPEAFF
CDR3 length: 15; V gene: TRBV10-1; J gene: TRBJ2-5; CDR3 protein: CASSESGQGRETQYF
CDR3 length: 14; V gene: TRBV20-1; J gene: TRBJ1-1; CDR3 protein: CSARETGGSSEAFF
CDR3 length: 13; V gene: TRBV6-6; J gene: TRBJ2-1; CDR3 protein: CASSYSPGREQFF
CDR3 length: 15; V gene: TRBV10-1; J gene: TRBJ1-1; CDR3 protein: CASSDTDRPNTEAFF
CDR3 length: 13; V gene: TRBV7-2; J gene: TRBJ1-2; CDR3 protein: CASSRRSESLSTF
CDR3 length: 11; V gene: TRBV6-1; J gene: TRBJ1-3; CDR3 protein: CASRTVGTIYF
CDR3 length: 15; V gene: TRBV6-1; J gene: TRBJ2-6; CDR3 protein: CASSLDPSGANVLTF
CDR3 length: 15; V gene: TRBV4-2; J gene: TRBJ1-6; CDR3 protein: CASSELYGSLSPLHF
CDR3 length: 16; V gene: TRBV13; J gene: TRBJ2-7; CDR3 protein: CASSLEGGQSSYEQYF
CDR3 length: 15; V gene: TRBV14; J gene: TRBJ1-2; CDR3 protein: CASSHIQGGGYGYTF
CDR3 length: 13; V gene: TRBV9; J gene: TRBJ2-3; CDR3 protein: CASSPTQTRTQYF
CDR3 length: 11; V gene: TRBV29-1; J gene: TRBJ2-1; CDR3 protein: CSVAQGNEQFF
CDR3 length: 14; V gene: TRBV5-1; J gene: TRBJ1-5; CDR3 protein: CASSLGQINQPQHF
CDR3 length: 19; V gene: TRBV18; J gene: TRBJ1-2; CDR3 protein: CASSPRLGTERVSVYGYTF
CDR3 length: 13; V gene: TRBV20-1; J gene: TRBJ1-2; CDR3 protein: CSARGQGTYGYTF
CDR3 length: 17; V gene: TRBV20-1; J gene: TRBJ2-2; CDR3 protein: CSARGGTGATNTGELFF
CDR3 length: 12; V gene: TRBV10-3; J gene: TRBJ2-3; CDR3 protein: CAIMSDTGTQYF
CDR3 length: 17; V gene: TRBV14; J gene: TRBJ1-4; CDR3 protein: CASSQDGTGDLNEKLFF
CDR3 length: 14; V gene: TRBV4-3; J gene: TRBJ1-5; CDR3 protein: CASSPFSGDQPQHF
CDR3 length: 15; V gene: TRBV15; J gene: TRBJ2-3; CDR3 protein: CATSRGVAGRALEYF
CDR3 length: 15; V gene: TRBV6-1; J gene: TRBJ2-7; CDR3 protein: CASSERPDRLYEQYF
CDR3 length: 13; V gene: TRBV20-1; J gene: TRBJ2-5; CDR3 protein: CSASGGDQETQYF
CDR3 length: 16; V gene: TRBV5-1; J gene: TRBJ1-1; CDR3 protein: CASSLQGRDGYTEAFF
CDR3 length: 14; V gene: TRBV19; J gene: TRBJ2-5; CDR3 protein: CASSMLGREETQYF
CDR3 length: 16; V gene: TRBV11-2; J gene: TRBJ2-3; CDR3 protein: CASSSGPPPLPDTQYF
CDR3 length: 12; V gene: TRBV20-1; J gene: TRBJ2-1; CDR3 protein: CSASGVVNEQFF
CDR3 length: 15; V gene: TRBV7-9; J gene: TRBJ1-2; CDR3 protein: CASSLEFGTANGYTF
CDR3 length: 14; V gene: TRBV9; J gene: TRBJ2-3; CDR3 protein: CASSVARSTDTQYF
CDR3 length: 17; V gene: TRBV5-4; J gene: TRBJ2-3; CDR3 protein: CASSFRIVGILTDTQYF
CDR3 length: 14; V gene: TRBV10-3; J gene: TRBJ1-3; CDR3 protein: CATKTDFSGNTIYF
CDR3 length: 14; V gene: TRBV7-3; J gene: TRBJ2-3; CDR3 protein: CASSPSGATDTQYF
CDR3 length: 13; V gene: TRBV25-1; J gene: TRBJ2-7; CDR3 protein: CASSRGINYEQYF
CDR3 length: 14; V gene: TRBV7-2; J gene: TRBJ1-5; CDR3 protein: CASSQTGVGQPQHF
CDR3 length: 17; V gene: TRBV2; J gene: TRBJ2-7; CDR3 protein: CASTEDRPGTGNYEQYF
CDR3 length: 9; V gene: TRBV27; J gene: TRBJ2-2; CDR3 protein: CASTGELFF
CDR3 length: 16; V gene: TRBV18; J gene: TRBJ1-6; CDR3 protein: CASSPLGVPNNSPLHF
CDR3 length: 14; V gene: TRBV7-2; J gene: TRBJ1-5; CDR3 protein: CASSMGQGDRPQHF
CDR3 length: 11; V gene: TRBV20-1; J gene: TRBJ1-2; CDR3 protein: CSAREGCVYTF
CDR3 length: 14; V gene: TRBV6-5; J gene: TRBJ2-7; CDR3 protein: CASSNRQGGYEQYF
CDR3 length: 15; V gene: TRBV7-9; J gene: TRBJ1-2; CDR3 protein: CASSQAVGWDYGYTF
CDR3 length: 13; V gene: TRBV6-5; J gene: TRBJ2-7; CDR3 protein: CASSYSGQYEQYF
CDR3 length: 15; V gene: TRBV20-1; J gene: TRBJ2-3; CDR3 protein: CSAVSGETSTDTQYF
CDR3 length: 13; V gene: TRBV7-9; J gene: TRBJ1-4; CDR3 protein: CAWGSGRGEKLFF
CDR3 length: 15; V gene: TRBV7-8; J gene: TRBJ2-7; CDR3 protein: CASSLAPRGLHEQYF